This T cell receptor beta chain was recovered during a study of cytomegalovirus exposure and HLA in healthy donors. Sequenced by immunoSEQ multiplex PCR; TCRdb stores in-frame clones only, minus some. The data contain over 200,000 clones, roughly 88% of them singletons. The clonotype was recovered from a woman in her 30s in good health and CMV-seronegative. The sample was PBMCs.

CDR3 loop: CASSPRRGPGELFF. As DNA, the CDR3 is TGTGCCAGCAGCCCCCGGAGAGGGCCCGGGGAGCTGTTTTTT. The V and J genes are TRBV9 and TRBJ2-2; D may be TRBD2 (5 bases). This CDR3 region has 14 residues. Deletions cut 4 bases from V and 6 bases from J, with 13 bases between. Germline V gene sequence: CDR1 SGDLS, CDR2 YYNGEE.